Below are 22 T cell receptor beta chains sequenced from a single sample in a study of OX40 agonist ivuxolimab in advanced cancers. Profiled with immunoSEQ multiplex PCR; TCRdb holds only in-frame clones, not every one. The sample has 70,000 to 90,000 clones, around 86% seen once; the top ten hold roughly 7.3%. The source was CD4+ or CD8+ T cells sorted from blood, collected in a trial of the OX40 agonist ivuxolimab. The receptor source for this set is an adult with an advanced solid tumor such as melanoma, head and neck, liver or kidney cancer.

The chain employs TRBV7-2 and TRBJ1-5; D remains unclear. CDR3 length: 13 residues. Trimming removed 5 bases at V and 4 bases at J, with 9 bases between. Germline-derived CDR1 and CDR2 are SGHTA and FQGNSA. The CDR3 nucleotides read TGTGCCAGCAGCAGGACGAGGAATCAGCCCCAGCATTTT. Translation gives CASSRTRNQPQHF.

This clone was detected once. The V and J genes are TRBV2 and TRBJ2-4; D gene uncertain. CDR1 and CDR2 (germline): SNHLY, FYNNEI. The CDR3 totals 11 residues. In nucleotides, the CDR3 is TGTGCTACCTCGCCGCAAAACATTCAGTACTTC. The encoded protein is CATSPQNIQYF.

This chain links TRBV7-2 with TRBJ1-2; D is possibly TRBD1 (5 bases). CDR3 length equals 11 residues. Germline CDR1 reads SGHTA; CDR2 reads FQGNSA. V was trimmed by 0 bases and J by 14 bases, leaving 10 bases between them. The CDR3 coding sequence is TGTGCCAGCAGCTTAGCCAGGGCTATAACCTTC. Protein sequence: CASSLARAITF.

J is TRBJ2-7 and V is TRBV5-1; D uncertain. V lost 0 bases and J lost 1, with 11 bases in between. The CDR3 is 15 amino acids. The germline V gene has CDR1 SGHRS and CDR2 YFSETQ. The CDR3 loop reads CASSLEFGASYEQYF. CDR3 coding DNA: TGCGCCAGCAGCTTGGAATTTGGAGCATCCTACGAGCAGTACTTC. The entire variable domain, with the rest obtained from reference TRBV5-1 and TRBJ2-7, is as follows: KAGVTQTPRYLIKTRGQQVTLSCSPISGHRSVSWYQQTPGQGLQFLFEYFSETQRNKGNFPGRFSGRQFSNSRSEMNVSTLELGDSALYLCASSLEFGASYEQYFGPGTRLTVT.

The chain combines TRBV11-2 with TRBJ1-5, with D possibly TRBD1 on 5 matching bases. The V end was cut by 1 base, the J end by 7 bases, with 23 bases between. CDR1 SGHAT and CDR2 FQNNGV come from the germline V gene. The CDR3 sequence is 18 residues long. The CDR3 nucleotides are TGTGCCAGCAGCTTAGGGATCTCCTCCGGGGGAGGAGGACAGCCCCAGCATTTT. Translating gives CASSLGISSGGGGQPQHF.

The V call is TRBV4-1, the J call TRBJ2-2; TRBD2 matches at 12 bases. V trimming: 4 bases; J trimming: 4 bases; junction bases outside the gene matches: 4. This CDR3 has 16 amino acids. CDR1 and CDR2 from the germline V gene are MGHRA and YSYEKL. The CDR3 bases are TGCGCCAGCAGCCCTAGCGGGGGGGTCCCCACCGGGGAGCTGTTTTTT. Its protein is CASSPSGGVPTGELFF.

V gene TRBV19 combines with J gene TRBJ2-5, with a possible D match to TRBD2 (5 bases). CDR3 size: 13 residues. From germline, CDR1 is LNHDA and CDR2 SQIVND (reference sequence). V was trimmed by 10 bases and J by 5 bases, leaving 17 bases between them. DNA for the CDR3: TGTGCCACAAGGTTCAACCCGGGGGAGACCCAGTACTTC. Amino acid sequence: CATRFNPGETQYF.

This chain uses TRBV30 with TRBJ1-4; D uncertain. Trimming left V 3 bases short and J 3 bases short, with 11 bases between. Germline values: CDR1 GTSNPN, CDR2 SVGIG (reference sequence). The CDR3 sequence is 14 residues long. CDR3 bases: TGTGCCTGGAGCGGTGGCATGGCTAATGAAAAACTGTTTTTT. It translates to CAWSGGMANEKLFF. The full variable domain, completed using reference TRBV30 and TRBJ1-4, is SQTIHQWPATLVQPVGSPLSLECTVEGTSNPNLYWYRQAAGRGLQLLFYSVGIGQISSEVPQNLSASRPQDRQFILSSKKLLLSDSGFYLCAWSGGMANEKLFFGSGTQLSVL.

The rearrangement uses TRBV28 and TRBJ1-4; 7 bases are a match to TRBD1. The CDR3 spans 17 residues. The germline CDR1 and CDR2 sequences are MDHEN and SYDVKM. V gave up 6 bases and J gave up 8 bases; unmatched junction bases: 18. In nucleotides, the CDR3 is TGTGCCAGCAGCCCGGCCCATAATACAGGGGTGGGGGAAAAACTGTTTTTT. Its protein product is CASSPAHNTGVGEKLFF.

The V and J genes are TRBV4-1 and TRBJ2-6, with no clear D. V was clipped by 0 bases and J by 4 bases, with 1 base between them. Germline lookup yields CDR1 MGHRA and CDR2 YSYEKL. This CDR3 has 13 residues. CDR3 region: CASSQEGANVLTF. The DNA for the CDR3 is TGCGCCAGCAGCCAAGAAGGGGCCAACGTCCTGACTTTC.

This chain links TRBV27 with TRBJ2-7; 12 nucleotides align to TRBD2. Germline loops: CDR1 MNHEY, CDR2 SMNVEV (reference sequence). The ends lost 6 bases at V and 3 bases at J; junction bases unmatched: 9. This CDR3 has 16 residues. CDR3 in amino acids: CASSMYGLAGIYEQYF. The CDR3 nucleotides are TGTGCCAGCAGCATGTACGGACTAGCGGGGATCTACGAGCAGTACTTC.

This sequence joins TRBV19 and TRBJ2-7; possibly TRBD1 or TRBD2 for D (6 bases each). Germline loops: CDR1 LNHDA, CDR2 SQIVND (reference sequence). Between the trimmed V and J ends, which lost 5 bases and 3 bases, there was a span of 11 bases. The CDR3 runs to 13 residues. The CDR3 spells CASSPGAGYEQYF. The CDR3 nucleotides read TGTGCCAGTAGTCCGGGGGCCGGCTACGAGCAGTACTTC.

V usage is TRBV18 and J usage is TRBJ2-5; possible D gene TRBD1, 5 bases. The V gene lost 3 bases and the J gene lost 4 bases, with 12 bases spanning the gap. This CDR3 is 14 amino acids long. The germline V gene has CDR1 KGHSH and CDR2 LQKENI. In nucleotides, the CDR3 is TGTGCCAGCTCACCGATGGACATTCGAGAGACCCAGTACTTC. This translates into CASSPMDIRETQYF.

CDR3 region: CASTQRGQGNSPLHF. CDR3 sequence (DNA): TGTGCCAGCACTCAAAGGGGACAGGGCAATTCACCCCTCCACTTT. The chain joins TRBV6-5 to TRBJ1-6, with 9 bases aligning to TRBD1. There are 15 residues in the CDR3. The V and J ends lost 7 bases and 7 bases, in that order; junction bases with no gene match: 8. Germline V CDR1 and CDR2: MNHEY, SVGAGI.

This sequence joins TRBV27 and TRBJ2-7; possibly TRBD1 or TRBD2 for D (5 bases each). The V and J ends lost 10 bases and 2 bases respectively, with 21 bases between them. Germline V gives CDR1 MNHEY, CDR2 SMNVEV (reference sequence). The CDR3 loop spans 15 amino acids. The CDR3 DNA sequence: TGTGCCACCCGCCGGGGCCCGCTAGGGACCTACGAGCAGTACTTC. Its protein product is CATRRGPLGTYEQYF.

This chain joins TRBV6-6 and TRBJ2-7; TRBD1 might be the D (6 bases). Germline CDR1 MNHNY, CDR2 SVGAGI (reference sequence). There are 14 residues in the CDR3. Trimming removed 5 bases at V and 1 base at J, with 12 bases between. CDR3 nucleotides: TGTGCCAGCAGTGCCCAGAGGGGGTCCTACGAGCAGTACTTC. Amino acids: CASSAQRGSYEQYF.

This chain connects TRBV5-6 to TRBJ2-3, with D perhaps matching TRBD2 (5 bases). CDR1 and CDR2 (germline): SGHDT, YYEEEE. This CDR3 is built from 13 residues. The ends were cut back, 1 base at V and 6 bases at J, with 9 bases in the middle. The CDR3, as DNA: TGTGCCAGCAGCTTGACCCGAGGGGATACGCAGTATTTT. Its protein product is CASSLTRGDTQYF.

The chain uses TRBV5-5 and TRBJ1-5, with D tentatively TRBD1 (6 bases). The CDR3 consists of 14 residues. Per germline, CDR1 SGHKS and CDR2 YYEKEE (reference sequence). V lost 3 bases and J 1 base, leaving 8 bases between the germline ends. This CDR3 reads CASSWTDSNQPQHF. DNA of the CDR3: TGTGCCAGCAGCTGGACAGACAGCAATCAGCCCCAGCATTTT.

The CDR3 DNA reads as TGTGCCATCAGTGGTTCTATGAAGCCTGGGGCCAACGTCCTGACTTTC. Amino acid sequence: CAISGSMKPGANVLTF. J is TRBJ2-6 and V is TRBV10-3, with D uncertain. Trimming cost V 4 bases and J 2 bases, with 12 bases left between them. Germline V gives CDR1 ENHRY, CDR2 SYGVKD. This CDR3 has 16 amino acids.

The V call is TRBV5-1, the J call TRBJ2-4; 14 bases are a match to TRBD2. Germline CDR1 SGHRS, CDR2 YFSETQ. With 4 bases clipped from V and 14 bases from J, the junction kept 11 bases outside the gene matches. The CDR3 has 15 residues. The CDR3 coding sequence is TGCGCCAGCAGCCCTACAACGACTAGCGGGAGGGCCGAGTACTTC. Its protein product is CASSPTTTSGRAEYF.

The chain couples TRBV7-9 to TRBJ2-2; 7 bases line up with TRBD1. This CDR3 spans 17 amino acids. Losses at the gene ends were 3 bases for V and 1 base for J; bases not matched to a gene: 8. Germline values: CDR1 SEHNR, CDR2 FQNEAQ (reference sequence). CDR3 in amino acids: CASSFRTGVLNTGELFF. The CDR3, as DNA: TGTGCCAGCAGCTTCCGTACAGGGGTGCTGAACACCGGGGAGCTGTTTTTT.

The chain employs TRBV30 and TRBJ1-1; D is unresolved. V dropped 0 bases and J dropped 6 bases, with 14 bases sitting between them. Germline CDR1 reads GTSNPN; CDR2 reads SVGIG (reference sequence). The length of the CDR3 is 14 residues. The CDR3 DNA sequence: TGTGCCTGGAGTGTATATAGCGGGGAAGCTGAAGCTTTCTTT. Amino acid sequence: CAWSVYSGEAEAFF.